This TCR beta chain was sequenced in a study of blood T cell repertoires in COVID-19. Across the study: Spain, Italy and the United States supplied samples that represented acute and convalescent COVID-19. Sample material is recorded as cDNA or gDNA derived from T cells, B-cell-depleted T cells, or PBMCs.

Germline V CDR1 and CDR2: MDHEN, SYDVKM. V was pared by 7 bases and J by 6 bases, with 13 bases of the junction left unmatched. This CDR3 has 16 amino acids. In the authors' methods: The authors estimated nucleated cell counts from reference gene primer amplification. This table comes from immunoSEQ multiplex PCR, and its TCRdb copy is limited to in-frame clones, with some not included. That table supplies the V and J calls and clone size; D and trimming were determined from the DNA. The sample holds 70,000 to 95,000 clones, approximately 92% seen once. Sequencing was done on a sample of peripheral blood. The chain uses TRBV28 and TRBJ2-1; TRBD1 matches at 9 bases. The source is a woman aged 60-75 years with active COVID-19. The CDR3 loop is CASTLPPGQGRNEQFF. CDR3 bases: TGTGCCAGCACCTTACCTCCGGGACAGGGACGCAATGAGCAGTTCTTC.